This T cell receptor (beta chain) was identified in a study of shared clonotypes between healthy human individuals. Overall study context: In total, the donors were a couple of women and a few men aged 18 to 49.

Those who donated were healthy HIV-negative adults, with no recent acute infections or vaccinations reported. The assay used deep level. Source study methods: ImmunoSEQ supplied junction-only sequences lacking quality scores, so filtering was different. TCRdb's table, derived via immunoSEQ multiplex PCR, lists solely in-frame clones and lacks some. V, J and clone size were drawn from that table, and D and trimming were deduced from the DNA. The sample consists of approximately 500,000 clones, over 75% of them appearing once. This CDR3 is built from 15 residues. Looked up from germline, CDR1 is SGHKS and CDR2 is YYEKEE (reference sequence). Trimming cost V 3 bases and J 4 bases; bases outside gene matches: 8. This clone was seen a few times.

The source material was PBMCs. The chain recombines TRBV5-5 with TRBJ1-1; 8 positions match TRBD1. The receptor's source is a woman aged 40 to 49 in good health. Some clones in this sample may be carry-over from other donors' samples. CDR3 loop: CASSSTRTGPTEAFF. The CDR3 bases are TGTGCCAGCAGCTCTACCCGGACAGGGCCCACTGAAGCTTTCTTT. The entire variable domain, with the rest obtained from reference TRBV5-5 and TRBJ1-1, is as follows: DAGVTQSPTHLIKTRGQQVTLRCSPISGHKSVSWYQQVLGQGPQFIFQYYEKEERGRGNFPDRFSARQFPNYSSELNVNALLLGDSALYLCASSSTRTGPTEAFFGQGTRLTVV.